The 14 T cell receptor beta chains presented below share a single source sample, sequenced in a study of control samples from healthy donors and cancer patients. Clones were read by immunoSEQ multiplex PCR, and TCRdb kept only the in-frame ones, dropping some. This sample yields approximately 230,000 clones, of which about four fifths are seen a single time; about an eighth belongs to the top ten. Sequencing used PBMCs. Every receptor here comes from a woman aged 60-75 years with lung cancer.

The rearrangement uses TRBV5-4 and TRBJ2-6; 7 positions match TRBD1. Trimming cost V 5 bases and J 4 bases; bases outside gene matches: 12. The CDR3 runs to 17 residues. Looked up from germline, CDR1 is SGHNT and CDR2 is YYREEE (reference sequence). CDR3 bases: TGTGCCAGCAGGTCGGACAGGCTCTTCGTAGGGGCCAACGTCCTGACTTTC. It translates to CASRSDRLFVGANVLTF.

The rearrangement uses TRBV18 and TRBJ2-5; tentatively, D is TRBD2 (6 bases). CDR1 KGHSH and CDR2 LQKENI come from the germline V gene. Trimming stripped 3 bases from V and 12 bases from J, with 26 bases between. CDR3 size: 16 residues. Written as DNA, the CDR3 is TGTGCCAGCTCACCGTTTACTCGCGGGAACAGAGACATAGAGTACTTC. Its translation: CASSPFTRGNRDIEYF.

The rearrangement uses TRBV5-1 and TRBJ2-7; D is possibly TRBD1 (6 bases). The CDR3 has 14 amino acids. Trimming cost V 0 bases and J 6 bases, with 13 bases left between them. Germline loops: CDR1 SGHRS, CDR2 YFSETQ. CDR3 protein: CASSLGQEETEQYF. In DNA, the CDR3 is TGCGCCAGCAGCTTGGGACAGGAGGAGACCGAGCAGTACTTC.

This rearrangement joins TRBV3-1 (or the pseudogene TRBV3-2) to TRBJ2-2; possibly TRBD1 for D (5 bases). Germline V gene lookup returns CDR1 LGHDT and CDR2 YNNKEL (reference sequence). Trimming removed 1 base at V and 3 bases at J, with 15 bases between. The CDR3 extends over 17 amino acids. Here the CDR3 DNA reads TGTGCCAGCAGCCAAGTATTTCTCCAGGGCTACACCGGGGAGCTGTTTTTT. It specifies CASSQVFLQGYTGELFF.

In its sample, this clone was seen a few times. V and J are TRBV5-8 and TRBJ1-1; D possibly corresponds to TRBD1 (5 bases). This CDR3 spans 16 amino acids. Germline V gene data show CDR1 as SGHTS and CDR2 as YDEGEE. V lost 7 bases, J lost 0 bases, and 19 bases lay in between. CDR3 residues: CASHQGAGLMNTEAFF. CDR3 in DNA: TGTGCCAGCCATCAGGGCGCGGGCTTAATGAACACTGAAGCTTTCTTT.

The V and J genes are TRBV27 and TRBJ1-2, with D perhaps matching TRBD1 (6 bases). The CDR3 has 12 amino acids. With 5 bases removed from V and 4 bases from J, the gap between germline ends came to 8 bases. Looked up from germline, CDR1 is MNHEY and CDR2 is SMNVEV (reference sequence). The CDR3 coding sequence is TGTGCCAGCAGTGCGGACAGCTATGGCTACACCTTC. Its protein product is CASSADSYGYTF.

The V gene is TRBV28, the J gene TRBJ2-7; D is perhaps TRBD1 (6 bases). The CDR3 runs 13 residues. V was trimmed by 5 bases and J by 4 bases, leaving 12 bases between them. Germline V CDR1 and CDR2: MDHEN, SYDVKM. As DNA, the CDR3 is TGTGCCAGCAGTGGGGGACATCGTTACGAGCAGTACTTC. Its translation is CASSGGHRYEQYF.

The rearrangement uses TRBV28 and TRBJ2-1; TRBD2 aligns across 14 bases. The V gene's germline CDR1 is MDHEN and CDR2 SYDVKM. After removal of 4 bases from V and 12 bases from J, the junction contained 11 bases not matched to a gene. The CDR3 is made up of 16 amino acids. The CDR3 nucleotides read TGTGCCAGCAGTTACCAGGGACTAGCGGGAGCGGGTGGGCAGTTCTTC. Its translation is CASSYQGLAGAGGQFF.

V and J are TRBV10-3 and TRBJ1-6; 7 bases agree with TRBD1. In germline, CDR1 is ENHRY, CDR2 SYGVKD. V lost 4 bases, J lost 5 bases, and 2 bases stayed unmatched. The CDR3 is 14 residues long. CDR3: CAISVDRDNSPLHF. In DNA form, the CDR3 reads TGTGCCATCAGTGTAGACAGGGATAATTCACCCCTCCACTTT.

About this clone: The sample has other DNA sequences that encode this CDR3 too. CDR3 bases: TGTGCCAGCAGCCAGGAGCTAAACACTGAAGCTTTCTTT. Protein product: CASSQELNTEAFF. This sequence joins TRBV14 and TRBJ1-1; D is undetermined. Germline lookup yields CDR1 SGHDN and CDR2 FVKESK. CDR3 length: 13 residues. Between the trimmed V and J ends, which lost 3 bases and 2 bases, there was a span of 7 bases.

This chain joins TRBV6-6 and TRBJ1-2, with D uncertain. Germline V gene lookup returns CDR1 MNHNY and CDR2 SVGAGI (reference sequence). The length of the CDR3 is 14 residues. Trimming stripped 3 bases from V and 2 bases from J, with 10 bases between. The chain's CDR3 is CASSYLVGNYGYTF. DNA of the CDR3: TGTGCCAGCAGTTATCTGGTAGGGAACTATGGCTACACCTTC.

This clone was detected only a few times. The rearrangement uses TRBV4-1 and TRBJ2-7; 10 bases agree with TRBD1. The CDR3 extends over 15 amino acids. The ends lost 4 bases at V and 4 bases at J; junction bases unmatched: 7. From germline, CDR1 is MGHRA and CDR2 YSYEKL. This chain's CDR3 is CASSRPGQGWYEQYF. In DNA form, the CDR3 reads TGCGCCAGCAGCCGTCCGGGACAGGGGTGGTACGAGCAGTACTTC.

This rearrangement joins TRBV3-1 (or the pseudogene TRBV3-2) to TRBJ1-1, with TRBD1 as a possible D gene (5 bases). CDR3 length equals 12 residues. V lost 1 base and J 10 bases, leaving 10 bases between the germline ends. Germline V gives CDR1 LGHDT, CDR2 YNNKEL (reference sequence). The CDR3 loop is CASSQVEGIAFF. The CDR3 nucleotides read TGTGCCAGCAGCCAAGTTGAGGGGATAGCTTTCTTT.

The chain recombines TRBV27 with TRBJ2-7; the D call may be TRBD1 or TRBD2 (5 bases each). CDR3 length: 12 amino acids. In germline, CDR1 is MNHEY, CDR2 SMNVEV (reference sequence). Trimming took off 10 bases at V and 2 bases at J, with 12 bases between the two ends. CDR3 region: CATRDVAYEQYF. For the CDR3, the DNA is TGTGCCACCCGGGACGTAGCCTACGAGCAGTACTTC.